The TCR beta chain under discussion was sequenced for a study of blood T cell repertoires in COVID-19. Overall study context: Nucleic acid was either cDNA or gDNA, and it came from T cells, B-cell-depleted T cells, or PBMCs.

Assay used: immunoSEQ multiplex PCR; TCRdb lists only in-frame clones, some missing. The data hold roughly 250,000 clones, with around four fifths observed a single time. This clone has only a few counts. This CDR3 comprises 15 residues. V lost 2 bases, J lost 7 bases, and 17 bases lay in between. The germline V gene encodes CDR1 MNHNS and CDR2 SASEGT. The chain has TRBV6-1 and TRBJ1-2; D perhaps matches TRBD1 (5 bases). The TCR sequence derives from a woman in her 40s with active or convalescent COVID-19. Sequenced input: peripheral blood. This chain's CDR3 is CASSEPQGIRAGYTF. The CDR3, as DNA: TGTGCCAGCAGTGAACCCCAGGGAATTAGGGCTGGCTACACCTTC.